This paragraph reports one TCR beta chain. Antigen: not known. This entry comes from a study of Ad26.COV2.S vaccination and SARS-CoV-2 variants. Repertoires were generated with immunoSEQ multiplex PCR, while TCRdb's copy carries only in-frame clones and drops some. Among about 440,000 clones listed, about 92% were seen once. Sample treatment: around 19 received Ad26.COV2.S at low or high dose, single or two shots; about five received placebo; per-sample allocation not given. Repertoires come from day 63 after the first vaccine or placebo injection. This person who donated was an adult of 18-55 years in Boston. CDR1 SQVTM and CDR2 ANQGSEA come from the germline V gene. This CDR3 has 15 residues. Trimming took 3 bases from V and 1 from J; bases not matched to a gene: 5. Broader study findings: Participants given vaccine showed non-spike TCR breadth similar to that of placebo recipients. Spike-specific TCR breadth was greater in vaccine than placebo recipients.

J is TRBJ2-3 and V is TRBV29-1; 9 bases align to TRBD2. This specimen was peripheral blood, taken in a trial of Ad26.COV2.S vaccine versus placebo. The receptor comes from a person aged 18-65 years who received the Ad26.COV2.S COVID-19 vaccine or a placebo. CDR3 residues: CSVEGVAGGTDTQYF. For the CDR3, the DNA is TGCAGCGTTGAGGGAGTAGCGGGAGGCACAGATACGCAGTATTTT.